The present TCR beta chain was sequenced within a study of cytotoxic CD8 clonotypes in ibrutinib-treated CLL. Study-wide context: Response samples were obtained once patients had received a median 12 months of treatment, range 6 to 36. Study-wide findings and caveats: Clonality was elevated at ibrutinib response and had returned toward baseline at progression. Starting clonality was above that of age-matched healthy donors and tracked circulating CD8+ T-cell counts. Public clonotypes occurred uncommonly; on treatment, they contracted or remained stable.

The CDR3 covers 12 residues. The germline V gene has CDR1 MDHEN and CDR2 SYDVKM. Trimming cost V 1 base and J 7 bases, with 7 bases left between them. As to this clone: Its cognate antigen is unknown.

Sequenced by immunoSEQ multiplex PCR; TCRdb stores in-frame clones only, minus some. This table has under 50,000 clones, 65% to 70% appearing once. This TCR was recovered from a human donor with chronic lymphocytic leukemia. The rearrangement joins TRBV28 to TRBJ1-1, with no clear D. The sample was PBMCs, taken at disease progression, from a patient treated with ibrutinib. CDR3 sequence (DNA): TGTGCCAGCAGTTTATTGGGATTTGAAGCTTTCTTT. Encoded protein: CASSLLGFEAFF.